These T cell receptor beta chains were read from a single sample in a study of blood T cell repertoires in COVID-19. Repertoires were generated with immunoSEQ multiplex PCR, while TCRdb's copy carries only in-frame clones and drops some. The sample shows roughly 400,000 clones, 80% to 90% of them seen only once. The sample comprised PBMCs or T cells enriched from blood (not recorded which). These receptors came from a man aged 25 to 40 who had recovered from COVID-19. Both conserved end residues are part of each CDR3. A D gene is named only where the DNA matches it firmly. The size entry is marked missing in some rows and otherwise reads once, few, many or a size class.

>once|TRBD2|TRBJ2-7|TRBV6-1
TGTGCCAGCAGTGAACGACTAGCTGAGAACTACGAGCAGTACTTC
CASSERLAENYEQYF
>NA|TRBD2|TRBJ2-5|TRBV11-2
TGTGCCAGCAGCCGAACCGGGACTAGCGTTCAGACCCAGTACTTC
CASSRTGTSVQTQYF
>NA|TRBD2|TRBJ2-3|TRBV7-2
TGTGCCAGCAGCTGGACTAGCGGGGGGGGCACAGATACGCAGTATTTT
CASSWTSGGGTDTQYF
>NA|NA|TRBJ1-4|TRBV11-2
TGTGCCAGCAGCTTTGCTCTGGGCGAAAAACTGTTTTTT
CASSFALGEKLFF
>NA|NA|TRBJ2-2|TRBV24-1
TGTGCCACCAGTGATTTCCGGAACACCGGGGAGCTGTTTTTT
CATSDFRNTGELFF
>NA|TRBD2|TRBJ2-7|TRBV29-1
TGCAGCGTGTCCCCTAGCGGATACGAGCAGTACTTC
CSVSPSGYEQYF
>NA|NA|TRBJ1-2|TRBV6-5
TGTGCCAGCAGGGTGGAACAGGGAATCGGCTATGGCTACACCTTC
CASRVEQGIGYGYTF
>NA|TRBD2|TRBJ2-2|TRBV6-2/TRBV6-3
TGTGCCAGCAGTTACTCTAGCGGGAGATTGGTCGGGGAGCTGTTTTTT
CASSYSSGRLVGELFF
>few|NA|TRBJ1-1|TRBV5-8
TGTGCCAGCAGCTCACTCGGTCAGGTTGTGGAAGCTTTCTTT
CASSSLGQVVEAFF
>NA|TRBD2|TRBJ2-1|TRBV4-1
TGCGCCAGCAGCCTAGGCCTAAGCGGGAGCTCCTACAATGAGCAGTTCTTC
CASSLGLSGSSYNEQFF
>NA|TRBD1|TRBJ1-1|TRBV6-4
TGTGCCAGCAGTGACTCGGGGGACAGGCCGAACACTGAAGCTTTCTTT
CASSDSGDRPNTEAFF
>NA|NA|TRBJ2-2|TRBV9
TGTGCCAGCAGCCCTCGCTTGACCCCGGGCACCGGGGAGCTGTTTTTT
CASSPRLTPGTGELFF
>once|NA|TRBJ2-7|TRBV5-6
TGTGCCAGCAGCTTGGGAGGGAGTAACGAGCAGTACTTC
CASSLGGSNEQYF
>NA|NA|TRBJ2-2|TRBV15
TGTGCCACCAGCAGAGATAAACTATCCGGGGAGCTGTTTTTT
CATSRDKLSGELFF
>NA|TRBD1|TRBJ1-3|TRBV5-1
TGCGCCAGCAGCTTAGGACAGGGGGTGAAGAACTCTGGAAACACCATATATTTT
CASSLGQGVKNSGNTIYF
>NA|NA|TRBJ1-4|TRBV3-1/TRBV3-2
TGTGCCAGCAGCTCGGGGGAGCGGAATAATGAAAAACTGTTTTTT
CASSSGERNNEKLFF
>NA|NA|TRBJ1-3|TRBV28
TGTGCCAGCAGTTTATGGGTCAGGGGAAACACCATATATTTT
CASSLWVRGNTIYF
>once|TRBD2|TRBJ2-3|TRBV19
TGTGCCAGTAGTATCTCTAGCGGGAGTGGCCATACGCAGTATTTT
CASSISSGSGHTQYF
>NA|TRBD1|TRBJ2-7|TRBV29-1
TGCAGCGTCCGACAGGGGCTCGCCTACGAGCAGTACTTC
CSVRQGLAYEQYF
>NA|TRBD1|TRBJ1-2|TRBV24-1
TGTGCCACCAGTAGGGACAGGGTCCACTACACCTTC
CATSRDRVHYTF
>NA|TRBD2|TRBJ2-7|TRBV6-5
TGTGCCAGCAGTTACTCCTGGCGGGAGGACTACGAGCAGTACTTC
CASSYSWREDYEQYF
>NA|TRBD1|TRBJ2-4|TRBV5-1
TGCGCCAGCAGCCTTACAGGGGGTGAAAACATTCAGTACTTC
CASSLTGGENIQYF
>NA|NA|TRBJ2-2|TRBV2
TGTGCCAGCAGTGATTTAGACTCTGGCACCGGGGAGCTGTTTTTT
CASSDLDSGTGELFF
>NA|TRBD2|TRBJ2-3|TRBV5-6
TGTGCCAGCAGCTTACTAGCGGACACAGATACGCAGTATTTT
CASSLLADTDTQYF
>NA|NA|TRBJ2-3|TRBV28
TGTGCCAGCAGTTTAACGGGAGAAGAAGATACGCAGTATTTT
CASSLTGEEDTQYF
>NA|NA|TRBJ2-7|TRBV18
TGTGCCAGCTCACCCGGGAGCTCCTACGAGCAGTACTTC
CASSPGSSYEQYF
>NA|NA|TRBJ1-5|TRBV21-1
TGTGCCAGCAGCAAAGTCGGGACGGACAGATGGGGAGATAGCAATCAGCCCCAGCATTTT
CASSKVGTDRWGDSNQPQHF
>NA|NA|TRBJ2-1|TRBV2
TGTGCCAGCAGTGAACAAGGGAGCTCCTACAATGAGCAGTTCTTC
CASSEQGSSYNEQFF
>NA|NA|TRBJ2-7|TRBV28
TGTGCCAGCCCAGGTCCCAGTGTCCACTCCTACGAGCAGTACTTC
CASPGPSVHSYEQYF
>NA|NA|TRBJ2-2|TRBV5-8
TGTGCCAGCAGCTTGTCGGCACTTCGAGAGGCCGGGGAGCTGTTTTTT
CASSLSALREAGELFF
>NA|NA|TRBJ2-5|TRBV18
TGTGCCAGCTCACCTTCCGGGATTGAGACCCAGTACTTC
CASSPSGIETQYF
>NA|NA|TRBJ1-5|TRBV5-6
TGTGCCAGCAGCCGCCGAACTTATAGCAATCAGCCCCAGCATTTT
CASSRRTYSNQPQHF
>NA|TRBD2|TRBJ2-5|TRBV28
TGTGCCAGCAGACTCGGGACTAGCGGCCCCGGGGGGGCCCAGTACTTC
CASRLGTSGPGGAQYF
>NA|NA|TRBJ1-2|TRBV29-1
TGCAGCGTTGTAGGGGGAACTTCTGCCAACTATGGCTACACCTTC
CSVVGGTSANYGYTF
>NA|NA|TRBJ1-5|TRBV6-1
TGTGCCAGCAGTGATTGGGGGGTGAATCAGCCCCAGCATTTT
CASSDWGVNQPQHF
>NA|NA|TRBJ2-3|TRBV24-1
TGTGCCACCAGTGAGCCCTCTTCCGGGACGCAGTATTTT
CATSEPSSGTQYF
>NA|NA|TRBJ2-5|TRBV5-5
TGTGCCAGCAGCGCGGACTATTTCCAAGAGACCCAGTACTTC
CASSADYFQETQYF
>once|TRBD2|TRBJ2-2|TRBV5-1
TGCGCCAGCAGCGATATACCGGGACTAGCGAGGAACACCGGGGAGCTGTTTTTT
CASSDIPGLARNTGELFF
>once|TRBD1|TRBJ2-1|TRBV5-1
TGCGCCAGCAGCGCGACAGGGTTCAATGAGCAGTTCTTC
CASSATGFNEQFF
>NA|TRBD1|TRBJ1-2|TRBV6-5
TGTGCCAGCAGCCGGACAGGGGACTATGGCTACACCTTC
CASSRTGDYGYTF
>NA|TRBD1|TRBJ2-7|TRBV19
TGTGCCAGTACACACGGACAGGCCTCCTACGAGCAGTACTTC
CASTHGQASYEQYF
>once|NA|TRBJ1-5|TRBV7-6
TGTGCCAGCAGCCCGGGTGGGTACGGCAATCAGCCCCAGCATTTT
CASSPGGYGNQPQHF
>NA|NA|TRBJ1-2|TRBV28
TGTGCCAGCAGCGTGGCCCGAAATGATGGCTACACCTTC
CASSVARNDGYTF
>NA|NA|TRBJ1-5|TRBV18
TGTGCCAGCTCACCGAGAAACCAGCCCCAGCATTTT
CASSPRNQPQHF
>NA|NA|TRBJ1-1|TRBV28
TGTGCCAGCAGCCTAGCTGCGGGCAGGCCTGAAGCTTTCTTT
CASSLAAGRPEAFF
>NA|NA|TRBJ2-2|TRBV11-3
TGTGCCAGCAGCTTAAGGTCCGAGGGCACCGGGGAGCTGTTTTTT
CASSLRSEGTGELFF
>once|NA|TRBJ2-1|TRBV13
TGTGCCACCCTACTAGCTGGTCAACCCTACAATGAGCAGTTCTTC
CATLLAGQPYNEQFF
>NA|NA|TRBJ1-1|TRBV9
TGTGCCAGCAGCGATCATGTCGGCACTGAAGCTTTCTTT
CASSDHVGTEAFF
>NA|NA|TRBJ1-1|TRBV30
TGTGCCTGGAGTGCCACCCCAAGGGGTACTGAAGCTTTCTTT
CAWSATPRGTEAFF
>NA|NA|TRBJ2-2|TRBV15
TGTGCCACCAGCAGAGCGGGGAACACCGGGGAGCTGTTTTTT
CATSRAGNTGELFF
>NA|TRBD2|TRBJ2-1|TRBV9
TGTGCCAGCAGCGTAGCTACTAGCGGGAGCCCTTACAATGAGCAGTTCTTC
CASSVATSGSPYNEQFF
>few|NA|TRBJ1-4|TRBV19
TGTGCCAGTAGTATCTGGGGCATCACTGAAAAACTGTTTTTT
CASSIWGITEKLFF
>once|NA|TRBJ1-6|TRBV24-1
TGTGCCACCAGTGGAGGGGGTGGCAATTCACCCCTCCACTTT
CATSGGGGNSPLHF